A single sample gave rise to the 21 T cell receptor beta chains below, sequenced in a study of T cell responses to AZD1222 COVID-19 vaccine. Sequencing was performed with immunoSEQ multiplex PCR; in TCRdb, only in-frame clones are kept and a portion is missing. The sample carries approximately 140,000 clones, 70% to 90% recorded once. The starting material was peripheral blood, obtained on day 0 of AZD1222 vaccination. These TCRs come from an adult in good health.

This chain uses TRBV11-1 with TRBJ2-1; 11 bases are a match to TRBD2. Germline CDR1 SGHAT, CDR2 FQDESV (reference sequence). The CDR3 is 15 residues long. V lost 6 bases, J lost 6 bases, and 7 bases stayed unmatched. The CDR3 bases are TGTGCCAGCAGTCATTTAGCGGGAGGGTCCAATGAGCAGTTCTTC. Amino acids: CASSHLAGGSNEQFF.

J is TRBJ1-2 and V is TRBV5-4; D gene ambiguous. V was trimmed by 0 bases and J by 2 bases, leaving 11 bases between them. The CDR3 has 15 amino acids. The germline V gene encodes CDR1 SGHNT and CDR2 YYREEE (reference sequence). The CDR3 region is CASSLVGRLNYGYTF. The CDR3 region has the DNA TGTGCCAGCAGCTTGGTAGGACGGCTCAACTATGGCTACACCTTC.

This clone was picked up a small number of times. The CDR3 loop reads CASSLEGLSSAFF. The CDR3 DNA follows: TGTGCCAGCAGCCTCGAGGGACTTTCTTCAGCTTTCTTT. The chain uses TRBV3-1 (or the pseudogene TRBV3-2) and TRBJ1-1; D is possibly TRBD1 (5 bases). Germline V gene lookup returns CDR1 LGHDT and CDR2 YNNKEL (reference sequence). The CDR3 totals 13 residues. With 4 bases removed from V and 10 bases from J, the gap between germline ends came to 16 bases.

CDR3 in amino acids: CSASTGGDNHGYTF. The CDR3, as DNA: TGCAGCGCCAGTACAGGGGGCGACAATCATGGCTACACCTTC. The genes are TRBV29-1 and TRBJ1-2; 9 positions agree with TRBD1. CDR3 size: 14 residues. In germline, CDR1 is SQVTM, CDR2 ANQGSEA. V shed 7 bases, J shed 6 bases, and the junction held 12 bases outside the gene matches.

The gene calls are TRBV6-5 and TRBJ1-1; tentatively, D is TRBD1 (6 bases). The CDR3 spans 15 residues. The germline CDR1 and CDR2 sequences are MNHEY and SVGAGI. The V gene lost 0 bases and the J gene lost 6 bases, with 14 bases spanning the gap. The CDR3: CASSYSKTGSAEAFF. CDR3 bases: TGTGCCAGCAGTTACTCGAAGACAGGCTCGGCTGAAGCTTTCTTT.

J is TRBJ1-2 and V is TRBV7-2, with 8 bases identical to TRBD1. J lost 2 bases, V lost 5 bases, and 4 bases had no gene match. The CDR3 is made up of 14 amino acids. Germline V gene sequence: CDR1 SGHTA, CDR2 FQGNSA. The CDR3 nucleotides are TGTGCCAGCAGCCTGGACAGGGTCAACTATGGCTACACCTTC. Translated: CASSLDRVNYGYTF.

V is TRBV4-3 and J is TRBJ1-2; TRBD1 matches 7 bases. The trim removed 4 bases at V and 1 base at J, leaving 6 bases unmatched. Germline CDR1 reads LGHNA; CDR2 reads YSLEER. The CDR3 contains 15 residues. The CDR3 here is CASSRDRAYNYGYTF. CDR3 coding DNA: TGCGCCAGCAGCCGAGACAGGGCCTATAACTATGGCTACACCTTC.

The gene calls are TRBV18 and TRBJ2-7; a possible D gene is TRBD1 (5 bases). The CDR3 totals 13 residues. V lost 3 bases, J lost 3 bases, and 9 bases lay in between. Germline values: CDR1 KGHSH, CDR2 LQKENI. CDR3 nucleotide sequence: TGTGCCAGCTCACCTCTACAGGACTACGAGCAGTACTTC. Translated: CASSPLQDYEQYF.

The rearrangement links TRBV24-1 to TRBJ2-3; TRBD1 is a possible D gene (6 bases). The CDR3 totals 13 residues. From germline, CDR1 is KGHDR and CDR2 SFDVKD. The ends were cut back, 5 bases at V and 2 bases at J, with 7 bases in the middle. In DNA, the CDR3 is TGTGCCACCAGTGGGGGGCACACAGATACGCAGTATTTT. It codes for CATSGGHTDTQYF.

Only a few counts were recorded for this clone. The V call is TRBV4-1, the J call TRBJ1-6, with D possibly being TRBD1 (5 bases). The germline V and J ends were trimmed by 2 bases and 10 bases, with 18 bases remaining between them. The CDR3 is 16 residues long. Germline values: CDR1 MGHRA, CDR2 YSYEKL. The CDR3 DNA reads TGCGCCAGCAGCCAACCCTCGGCAGGAAGACAGTCACCCCTCCACTTT. Translation: CASSQPSAGRQSPLHF.

The rearrangement joins TRBV19 to TRBJ1-1, with D unresolved. CDR1 and CDR2 (germline): LNHDA, SQIVND (reference sequence). V was shortened by 6 bases and J by 1 base, with 9 bases between the two germline ends. This CDR3 contains 13 residues. DNA of the CDR3: TGTGCCAGTAGCACACACAGGAACACTGAAGCTTTCTTT. Amino acids: CASSTHRNTEAFF.

This clone was seen a single time. The J gene is TRBJ2-3, the V gene TRBV6-2 or TRBV6-3; the D is unclear. Per germline, CDR1 MNHEY and CDR2 SVGEGT. The CDR3 contains 14 residues. V lost 10 bases and J lost 1, with 15 bases in between. The CDR3 coding sequence is TGTGCCACCATCCCGTCTTGGGGCACAGATACGCAGTATTTT. This gives the protein CATIPSWGTDTQYF.

Here the CDR3 reads CASSLRQGRRTDTQYF. The CDR3 bases are TGCGCCAGCAGCCTAAGACAGGGGAGAAGAACAGATACGCAGTATTTT. The rearrangement joins TRBV5-1 to TRBJ2-3; TRBD1 aligns across 8 bases. This CDR3 comprises 16 residues. From germline, CDR1 is SGHRS and CDR2 YFSETQ. Trimming at V came to 4 bases and at J to 3 bases, leaving 10 bases not matched to a gene.

This chain joins TRBV7-3 and TRBJ2-1; 9 positions match TRBD2. The CDR3 is made up of 15 amino acids. Trimming cost V 5 bases and J 7 bases; bases outside gene matches: 9. The germline V gene has CDR1 SGHTA and CDR2 FQGTGA. CDR3 protein: CASSPPGTSSNEQFF. CDR3 in DNA: TGTGCCAGCAGCCCCCCCGGGACTAGCTCGAATGAGCAGTTCTTC.

The chain recombines TRBV7-9 with TRBJ1-1; D not certain. The CDR3 runs to 14 residues. CDR1 is SEHNR and CDR2 is FQNEAQ in the germline V gene (reference sequence). Trimming removed 2 bases at V and 3 bases at J, with 10 bases between. CDR3 nucleotides: TGTGCCAGCAGCTTACGTGGGGTATACACTGAAGCTTTCTTT. The encoded protein is CASSLRGVYTEAFF.

The V and J genes are TRBV4-3 and TRBJ2-7; no firm D call. The germline V gene has CDR1 LGHNA and CDR2 YSLEER. V was trimmed by 5 bases and J by 3 bases, leaving 14 bases between them. The CDR3 contains 14 residues. In DNA, the CDR3 is TGCGCCAGCAGCACGTCCCCCAACGGCTACGAGCAGTACTTC. Translation gives CASSTSPNGYEQYF.

V usage is TRBV5-1 and J usage is TRBJ1-2; no reliable D call. This CDR3 has 13 residues. Germline V lookup: CDR1 SGHRS, CDR2 YFSETQ. V was cut by 4 bases and J by 3 bases, with 10 bases left in between. The CDR3 spells CASSRGLDYGYTF. Here the CDR3 DNA reads TGCGCCAGCAGCCGAGGTCTCGACTATGGCTACACCTTC.

The chain joins TRBV11-2 to TRBJ2-7; D might be TRBD1 or TRBD2, each matching 6 bases. This CDR3 is 14 amino acids long. The ends were cut back, 5 bases at V and 5 bases at J, with 16 bases in the middle. CDR1 and CDR2 from the germline V gene are SGHAT and FQNNGV. The CDR3, as DNA: TGTGCCAGCAGCCCCACTAACGGGGGCAACGAGCAGTACTTC. As protein: CASSPTNGGNEQYF.

The chain uses TRBV5-1 and TRBJ2-1; D is possibly TRBD1 or TRBD2 (5 bases each). CDR1 SGHRS and CDR2 YFSETQ come from the germline V gene. V lost 3 bases, J lost 0 bases, and 13 bases lay in between. The CDR3 runs 16 residues. The CDR3 bases are TGCGCCAGCAGCTGGGGGATGGCGGGCTCCTACAATGAGCAGTTCTTC. Its protein product is CASSWGMAGSYNEQFF.

CDR3 sequence: CASSLDRDIGYTF. The CDR3 DNA reads TGCGCCAGCAGCTTGGACAGGGATATCGGCTACACCTTC. V usage is TRBV5-1 and J usage is TRBJ1-2; tentatively, D is TRBD1 (6 bases). V was shortened by 0 bases and J by 8 bases, with 11 bases between the two germline ends. The CDR3 length is 13 residues. Germline lookup yields CDR1 SGHRS and CDR2 YFSETQ.

This clone appeared a single time. The V and J genes are TRBV14 and TRBJ1-6; D is unresolved. The V end lost 3 bases, the J end lost 10 bases, and 7 bases lay between the germline ends. The CDR3 spans 12 residues. In germline, CDR1 is SGHDN, CDR2 FVKESK. CDR3 region: CASSHEVSPLHF. CDR3 DNA: TGTGCCAGCAGCCATGAGGTATCACCCCTCCACTTT.